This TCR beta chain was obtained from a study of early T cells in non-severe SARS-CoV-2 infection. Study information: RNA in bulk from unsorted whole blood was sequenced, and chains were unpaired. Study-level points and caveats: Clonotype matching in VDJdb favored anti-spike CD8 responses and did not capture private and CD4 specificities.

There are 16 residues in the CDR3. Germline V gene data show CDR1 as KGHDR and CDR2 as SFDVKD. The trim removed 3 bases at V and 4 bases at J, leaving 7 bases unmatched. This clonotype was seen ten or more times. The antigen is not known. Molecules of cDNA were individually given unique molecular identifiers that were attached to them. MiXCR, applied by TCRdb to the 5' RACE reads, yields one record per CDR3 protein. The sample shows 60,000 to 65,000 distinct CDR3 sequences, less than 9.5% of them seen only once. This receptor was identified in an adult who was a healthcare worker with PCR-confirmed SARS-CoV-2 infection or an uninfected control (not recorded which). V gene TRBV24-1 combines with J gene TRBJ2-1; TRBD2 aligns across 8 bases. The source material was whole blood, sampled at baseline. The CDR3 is CATSDSSGSVYNEQFF. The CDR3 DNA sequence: TGTGCCACCAGTGATAGCAGCGGGAGTGTATACAATGAGCAGTTCTTC.